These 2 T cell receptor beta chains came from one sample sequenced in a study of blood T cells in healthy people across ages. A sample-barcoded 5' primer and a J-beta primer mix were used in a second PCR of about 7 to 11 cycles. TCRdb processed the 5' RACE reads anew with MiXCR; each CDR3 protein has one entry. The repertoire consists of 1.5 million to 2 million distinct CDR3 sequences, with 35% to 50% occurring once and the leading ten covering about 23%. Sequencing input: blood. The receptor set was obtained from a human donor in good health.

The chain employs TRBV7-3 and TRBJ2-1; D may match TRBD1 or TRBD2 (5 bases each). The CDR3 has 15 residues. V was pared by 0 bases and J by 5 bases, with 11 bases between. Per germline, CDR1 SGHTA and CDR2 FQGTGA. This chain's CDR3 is CASSLTGAMNNEQFF. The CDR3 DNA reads TGTGCCAGCAGCTTAACCGGGGCCATGAACAATGAGCAGTTCTTC.

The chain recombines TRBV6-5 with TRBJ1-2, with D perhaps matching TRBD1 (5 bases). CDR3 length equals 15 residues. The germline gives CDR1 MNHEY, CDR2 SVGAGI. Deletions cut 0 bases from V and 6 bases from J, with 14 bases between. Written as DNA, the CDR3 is TGTGCCAGCAGTTACTCGGGGCTGTCCGGCGATGGCTACACCTTC. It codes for CASSYSGLSGDGYTF.